This T cell receptor (beta chain) was obtained from a study of CXCR3-negative and CXCR3-positive naive CD8 T cells. Overall study findings and caveats: CXCR3-positive naive cells had TRB CDR3s that were more hydrophobic than CXCR3-negative naive cells had.

Triplicates of roughly 300,000 cells were sorted from each CD8+ T cell subset. In germline, CDR1 is MNHEY, CDR2 SMNVEV (reference sequence). CDR3 length: 12 amino acids. Through 5' RACE with UMI labels, the TRB cDNA libraries were prepared. TCRdb reprocessed the 5' RACE reads, keeping one entry per CDR3 protein, no DNA. The table lists about 92,000 distinct CDR3 sequences, with around 0.82% in the top ten. Turning to this clonotype: Its antigen is not identified.

This TCR derives from a human donor in good health. Some clones in this sample may be carry-over from other donors' samples. Sequencing was carried out using naive CXCR3+ CD8+ T cells from blood. Subset in this sample: CD45RO-CCR7+CD27+CD95- naive CD8+ T cells expressing CXCR3 (TNR3+). The V gene is TRBV27, the J gene TRBJ2-3. The CDR3 protein is CASSLVGDTQYF.